These T cell receptor beta chains were read from a single sample in a study of tumor-infiltrating lymphocytes in primary liver carcinoma. MiXCR, applied by TCRdb to the multiplex PCR reads, yields one record per CDR3 protein. The profile shows about 70,000 distinct CDR3 sequences, about 70% of them singletons. Input material: liver tumor tissue from sampling region 4. These receptors originate from a man aged 35-49 years with primary liver carcinoma and hepatitis B virus infection. Both conserved end residues are part of each CDR3. The D gene is left open where the match is weak. Not all rows give a size; the values are once, few, many and, for expanded clones, a class.

>.|.|TRBJ1-2|TRBV30
CVWSEVANYGYTF
TGTGTCTGGTCAGAAGTAGCTAACTATGGCTACACCTTC
>many|.|TRBJ1-2|TRBV6-1
CASSSGEGVLGTF
TGTGCCAGCAGCAGCGGGGAGGGGGTATTAGGCACCTTC
>.|.|TRBJ2-7|TRBV11-2
CASIIYPPGQGSYEQYF
TGTGCCAGCATCATCTACCCGCCGGGGCAGGGAAGCTACGAGCAGTACTTC
>.|.|TRBJ2-4|TRBV6-5
CANSYRGQGGENIQYF
TGTGCCAACAGTTACCGTGGGCAGGGGGGAGAAAACATACAGTACTTC
>.|.|TRBJ2-6|TRBV4-1
CASCQGPGATGADVLIF
TGCGCCAGCTGTCAAGGTCCAGGAGCCACTGGGGCCGACGTCCTGATTTTC
>.|.|TRBJ2-1|TRBV11-1
CSSSLGRANEQFF
TGTTCCAGCAGCTTAGGTCGGGCAAATGAACAGTTCTTC
>once|TRBD1|TRBJ2-1|TRBV10-3
CAISGDRVRNERFF
TGTGCCATCAGTGGTGACAGGGTAAGGAATGAGCGGTTCTTC
>.|.|TRBJ2-2|TRBV6-1
CASTRRGATGELFF
TGTGCCAGCACCCGACGGGGGGCGACGGGGGAGCTGTTTTTT
>.|.|TRBJ2-3|TRBV6-5
CASSYDEGGGDTQYF
TGTGCCAGCAGCTATGATGAGGGAGGGGGAGATACGCAGTATTTT
>.|TRBD1|TRBJ1-2|TRBV5-6
CASSFERGQAYYGYAF
TGTGCCAGCAGCTTTGAACGGGGACAGGCGTACTATGGCTACGCCTTC
>many|.|TRBJ1-6|TRBV7-8
CASSIQGRENSPLHF
TGTGCCAGCAGCATCCAGGGGAGGGAGAATTCACCCCTCCACTTT
>.|TRBD2|TRBJ2-7|TRBV10-1
CASSPRTSGNYKQYF
TGCGCCAGCAGCCCCAGGACTAGCGGGAACTACAAGCAGTACTTC
>many|.|TRBJ2-3|TRBV5-6
CASSLRFVRDEDTQYF
TGTGCCAGCAGCTTGAGGTTTGTGCGGGACGAGGATACGCAGTATTTT
>.|TRBD2|TRBJ2-1|TRBV24-1
CVTSDVAGALDEQFF
TGTGTCACCTCGGACGTAGCGGGAGCATTAGATGAGCAGTTCTTC
>.|.|TRBJ2-5|TRBV11-2
CTSNFGVGETQYF
TGTACCAGCAACTTTGGCGTCGGAGAGACCCAGTACTTC
>many|TRBD2|TRBJ2-7|TRBV6-6
CASSYSGGSEQYF
TGTGCCAGCAGTTACTCGGGGGGGTCCGAGCAGTACTTC
>.|.|TRBJ2-3|TRBV7-9
CASSLVGGPHTQYF
TGTGCCAGCAGCTTAGTAGGGGGGCCACATACGCAGTATTTT
>.|.|TRBJ2-5|TRBV11-2
CASRSPDSAHQEAQYF
TGTGCCAGTAGATCCCCGGACTCGGCCCACCAAGAGGCTCAGTACTTC
>.|.|TRBJ2-5|TRBV12-3/TRBV12-4
CACGSAGRSQETQYF
TGTGCCTGCGGCTCAGCAGGGAGGAGTCAAGAGACCCAGTACTTC
>.|.|TRBJ2-4|TRBV5-6
CASILGHSINIQYF
TGTGCCAGCATCTTGGGGCACAGCATAAACATTCAGTATTTC
>.|.|TRBJ2-7|TRBV4-1
CASSHASNSYEQYF
TGCGCCAGCAGCCATGCATCAAACTCCTACGAACAGTACTTC
>.|TRBD2|TRBJ2-1|TRBV6-5
CTSSYNPLAGGNEQFF
TGCACCAGCAGTTATAATCCGCTAGCGGGAGGCAATGAGCAGTTCTTC
>.|TRBD2|TRBJ2-3|TRBV14
CTSSQGTSGIDTQYF
TGTACCAGCAGCCAAGGGACTAGCGGGATAGATACACAGTATTTT
>many|TRBD2|TRBJ2-3|TRBV29-1
CSVNGTSGRTDTQYF
TGCAGCGTGAACGGGACTAGCGGGAGAACAGATACGCAGTATTTT
>.|.|TRBJ1-5|TRBV19
CASSNMRGASNQPQHF
TGTGCCAGTAGTAATATGCGGGGAGCGAGCAATCAGCCCCAGCATTTT
>.|.|TRBJ1-2|TRBV7-9
CASSMRGIYGYTF
TGTGCCAGCAGCATGAGAGGGATTTATGGCTACACCTTC
>.|.|TRBJ2-1|TRBV12-3/TRBV12-4
CVSRIGGLTACNEQFF
TGTGTCAGCAGAATAGGGGGACTAACGGCCTGCAATGAGCAGTTCTTC
>.|.|TRBJ1-1|TRBV12-3/TRBV12-4
CASSSGTSYGAFF
TGTGCCAGCAGCAGTGGGACGTCTTATGGAGCTTTCTTT
>.|.|TRBJ1-2|TRBV29-1
CNVTTGGTDVYTF
TGCAACGTTACAACCGGGGGGACGGATGTCTACACCTTC
>.|TRBD2|TRBJ2-7|TRBV6-6
CARSYALAGGEQYF
TGTGCCAGAAGCTATGCACTAGCGGGCGGTGAGCAGTACTTC
>.|.|TRBJ2-7|TRBV6-1
CASSSLFYEQHF
TGTGCCAGCAGTAGTCTATTCTACGAGCAGCATTTC
>.|.|TRBJ2-1|TRBV6-1
CASSETEGNLNEHFF
TGTGCCAGCAGTGAAACGGAGGGGAATCTCAATGAGCACTTCTTC
>once|.|TRBJ2-2|TRBV6-5
CASSYGGGPGTGELFF
TGTGCCAGCAGTTACGGAGGCGGGCCTGGCACCGGGGAGCTATTTTTT
>.|TRBD2|TRBJ2-7|TRBV11-1
CACSLAGAKQYF
TGTGCCTGCAGCTTAGCGGGGGCTAAACAGTACTTC
>.|.|TRBJ2-7|TRBV6-1
CVSSEALGEQHF
TGTGTCAGCAGTGAAGCGCTCGGCGAGCAGCACTTC
>many|TRBD1|TRBJ2-3|TRBV4-1
CASSQVGTGVTDTQYF
TGCGCCAGCAGCCAAGTGGGGACAGGGGTCACAGATACGCAGTATTTT
>few|.|TRBJ1-2|TRBV11-2
CASSLIGGGGGYTF
TGTGCCAGCAGCTTAATAGGGGGGGGCGGTGGCTACACCTTC
>.|.|TRBJ2-2|TRBV6-6
CAMAASNTGELFF
TGTGCCATGGCAGCTTCGAACACCGGGGAGCTGTTTTTT
>many|TRBD2|TRBJ2-1|TRBV10-1
CASSDSGGSNNEQFF
TGCGCCAGCAGCGACTCGGGGGGGAGCAACAATGAGCAGTTCTTC